Below are 30 T cell receptor beta chains sequenced from a single sample in a study of T cells in Graves' hyperthyroidism and ophthalmopathy. TCR beta CDR3 regions were amplified from RNA transcripts. First-round RT-PCR of the TCR CDR3 relied on the HTBI primer set. TCRdb re-called the multiplex PCR reads with MiXCR, one entry per CDR3 protein. The sample consists of hundreds of thousands of distinct CDR3 sequences, under 15% of them appearing once. Sequencing was performed on blood. These receptors were taken from a woman in her thirties or forties with Graves' ophthalmopathy.

This clonotype was seen many times. The genes are TRBV29-1 and TRBJ2-7; D tentatively reads TRBD1 or TRBD2 (6 bases each). Germline V lookup: CDR1 SQVTM, CDR2 ANQGSEA. CDR3 length equals 12 residues. The V and J ends lost 5 bases and 7 bases respectively, with 15 bases between them. CDR3 sequence: CSVPGAPGEQYF. The CDR3 DNA follows: TGCAGCGTTCCGGGGGCTCCGGGGGAGCAGTACTTC.

This clonotype has a count of ten or more. The gene calls are TRBV12-3 or TRBV12-4 and TRBJ2-7; 8 nucleotides agree with TRBD1. V gave up 3 bases and J gave up 6 bases; unmatched junction bases: 4. The CDR3 sequence is 13 residues long. In DNA form, the CDR3 reads TGTGCCAGCAGTTTGGACAGGGAGGCCGAGCAGTACTTC. Its translation: CASSLDREAEQYF.

The chain employs TRBV30 and TRBJ1-2; D not resolved. CDR1 and CDR2 from the germline V gene are GTSNPN and SVGIG (reference sequence). This CDR3 has 12 residues. V lost 1 base and J lost 5, with 8 bases in between. The CDR3 nucleotides read TGTGCCTGGAGTGGGGTCGGGTATGGCTACACCTTC. Its translation is CAWSGVGYGYTF.

The CDR3: CASKPGGSGELFF. CDR3 nucleotide sequence: TGTGCCAGCAAGCCGGGGGGCTCCGGGGAGCTGTTTTTT. J is TRBJ2-2 and V is TRBV27, with TRBD2 as a possible D gene (7 bases). This CDR3 contains 13 residues. Germline V gene data show CDR1 as MNHEY and CDR2 as SMNVEV (reference sequence). V lost 7 bases, J lost 6 bases, and 12 bases lay in between.

The chain joins TRBV7-2 to TRBJ2-5; 11 bases match TRBD2. The ends lost 0 bases at V and 4 bases at J; junction bases unmatched: 10. The CDR3 contains 18 residues. CDR1 and CDR2 from the germline V gene are SGHTA and FQGNSA. The CDR3 loop reads CASSLAEASGGPSETQYF. The CDR3 DNA is TGTGCCAGCAGCTTAGCTGAGGCTAGCGGGGGGCCTTCAGAGACCCAGTACTTC.

This clonotype appeared many times. J is TRBJ2-2 and V is TRBV7-3, with 8 bases lining up with TRBD1. The V gene end was trimmed by 5 bases and the J gene end by 2 bases; junction bases not matched to a gene: 7. Looked up from germline, CDR1 is SGHTA and CDR2 is FQGTGA. The CDR3 is 16 residues long. CDR3 nucleotide sequence: TGTGCCAGCAGCCGCACAGGGGGATCAAACACCGGGGAGCTGTTTTTT. Translated, it gives CASSRTGGSNTGELFF. The full variable domain, its missing parts supplied by reference TRBV7-3 and TRBJ2-2, is GAGVSQTPSNKVTEKGKYVELRCDPISGHTALYWYRQSLGQGPEFLIYFQGTGAADDSGLPNDRFFAVRPEGSVSTLKIQRTERGDSAVYLCASSRTGGSNTGELFFGEGSRLTVL.

The CDR3 nucleotides are TGTGCCACCAGTGGGACAGGCGATTTGAACACTGAAGCTTTCTTT. It translates to CATSGTGDLNTEAFF. V and J are TRBV24-1 and TRBJ1-1, with 7 bases aligning to TRBD1. The CDR3 runs to 15 residues. Losses at the gene ends were 5 bases for V and 0 bases for J; bases not matched to a gene: 5. Looked up from germline, CDR1 is KGHDR and CDR2 is SFDVKD.

This clonotype was observed a handful of times. The gene calls are TRBV29-1 and TRBJ2-6; TRBD1 might be the D (6 bases). V dropped 6 bases and J dropped 2 bases, with 11 bases sitting between them. CDR3 length: 14 residues. The germline V gene has CDR1 SQVTM and CDR2 ANQGSEA. This CDR3 is CSVLQGAGANVLTF. CDR3 sequence (DNA): TGCAGCGTGCTACAGGGAGCTGGGGCCAACGTCCTGACTTTC.

This clonotype was counted between two and nine times. This sequence joins TRBV2 and TRBJ2-2; maybe TRBD2 (5 bases). CDR3 size: 14 residues. CDR1 and CDR2 (germline): SNHLY, FYNNEI. The V end was cut by 4 bases, the J end by 1 base, with 7 bases between. Here the CDR3 reads CASSGELNTGELFF. CDR3 sequence (DNA): TGTGCCAGCAGTGGGGAGTTGAACACCGGGGAGCTGTTTTTT. Supplemented by reference TRBV2 and TRBJ2-2, the full variable domain reads EPEVTQTPSHQVTQMGQEVILRCVPISNHLYFYWYRQILGQKVEFLVSFYNNEISEKSEIFDDQFSVERPDGSNFTLKIRSTKLEDSAMYFCASSGELNTGELFFGEGSRLTVL.

This clonotype was seen ten or more times. This sequence joins TRBV29-1 and TRBJ1-2; D may be TRBD1 (5 bases). Germline lookup yields CDR1 SQVTM and CDR2 ANQGSEA. This CDR3 spans 13 amino acids. V lost 2 bases and J lost 4, with 11 bases in between. The CDR3 spells CSVELGPGYGYTF. CDR3 bases: TGCAGCGTTGAATTGGGGCCTGGCTATGGCTACACCTTC.

V gene TRBV7-2 combines with J gene TRBJ2-5, with D perhaps matching TRBD1 (6 bases). The CDR3 covers 14 residues. CDR1 is SGHTA, CDR2 FQGNSA, per germline. The V gene lost 5 bases and the J gene lost 6 bases, with 16 bases spanning the gap. CDR3 sequence: CASSGGQRGKTQYF. The CDR3, as DNA: TGTGCCAGCAGCGGCGGACAGAGGGGGAAGACCCAGTACTTC.

The sample holds many counts of this clonotype. This chain links TRBV20-1 with TRBJ1-2, with 9 bases identical to TRBD1. Trimming at V came to 6 bases and at J to 7 bases, leaving 12 bases not matched to a gene. The germline V gene has CDR1 DFQATT and CDR2 SNEGSKA (reference sequence). The CDR3 spans 14 residues. The CDR3 nucleotides are TGCAGTGCCCGGTTGGGGACAGGGATCGGTGGCTACACCTTC. This sequence encodes CSARLGTGIGGYTF.

The chain's CDR3 is CASSAGGVETQYF. For the CDR3, the DNA is TGTGCCAGCAGCGCGGGAGGAGTGGAGACCCAGTACTTC. The chain is built from TRBV25-1 and TRBJ2-5; TRBD2 agrees at 8 bases. V gave up 6 bases and J gave up 5 bases; unmatched junction bases: 5. The germline gives CDR1 MGHDK, CDR2 SYGVNS. There are 13 residues in the CDR3.

The V gene is TRBV7-9, the J gene TRBJ1-2; D unresolved. This CDR3 has 15 residues. Trimming removed 2 bases at V and 0 bases at J, with 10 bases between. Germline V CDR1 and CDR2: SEHNR, FQNEAQ (reference sequence). This chain's CDR3 is CASSLLPASNYGYTF. DNA for the CDR3: TGTGCCAGCAGCTTACTGCCAGCCTCTAACTATGGCTACACCTTC.

The V and J genes are TRBV12-3 or TRBV12-4 and TRBJ1-2; D ambiguous. The CDR3 contains 13 residues. The V and J ends lost 7 bases and 7 bases respectively, with 16 bases between them. CDR3 protein: CASTPQWGSGYTF. As DNA, the CDR3 is TGTGCCAGCACCCCCCAGTGGGGTTCTGGCTACACCTTC.

This chain joins TRBV5-1 and TRBJ1-2; the D gene is possibly TRBD1 (5 bases). The CDR3 extends over 12 amino acids. The germline gives CDR1 SGHRS, CDR2 YFSETQ. V lost 5 bases and J 3 bases, leaving 8 bases between the germline ends. The CDR3 spells CASSKTDYGYTF. The DNA of the CDR3 is TGCGCCAGCAGTAAGACAGACTATGGCTACACCTTC.

This clonotype was picked up many times. A much larger clone sits a single nucleotide away, making a read error possible. The chain is built from TRBV6-5 and TRBJ2-7; 10 bases agree with TRBD2. Germline trimming cut 6 bases from V and 9 bases from J; bases unmatched to any gene: 20. Looked up from germline, CDR1 is MNHEY and CDR2 is SVGAGI. CDR3 size: 17 residues. The CDR3, as DNA: TGTGCCAGCAGCGTTACCCTGACTAGCGGGCCTAAGTCGGGGCAGTACTTC. It translates to CASSVTLTSGPKSGQYF.

The chain carries TRBV28 and TRBJ1-5; tentative D call: TRBD1 (6 bases). This CDR3 comprises 16 residues. The germline gives CDR1 MDHEN, CDR2 SYDVKM. The V and J ends lost 5 bases and 7 bases respectively, with 21 bases between them. CDR3 bases: TGTGCCAGCAGTCCTCCGTGGCAGGGGTTAGGACAGCCCCAGCATTTT. The encoded protein is CASSPPWQGLGQPQHF.

V and J are TRBV19 and TRBJ1-2; D not resolved. Trimming shortened V by 10 bases and J by 5 bases, and 20 bases separated the two germline ends. This CDR3 has 14 amino acids. Germline CDR1 is LNHDA and CDR2 is SQIVND (reference sequence). The CDR3 bases are TGTGCCACTCTTTCGGGAGGTGCTCGGTATGGCTACACCTTC. This gives the protein CATLSGGARYGYTF.

The chain uses TRBV11-2 and TRBJ2-5, with D maybe TRBD1 (7 bases). The germline gives CDR1 SGHAT, CDR2 FQNNGV. The CDR3 is made up of 14 amino acids. Between the trimmed V and J ends, which lost 4 bases and 6 bases, there was a span of 15 bases. The CDR3 reads CASSYGGGRKTQYF. The CDR3 region has the DNA TGTGCCAGCAGCTACGGAGGGGGCAGGAAGACCCAGTACTTC. Looking up the rest from reference TRBV11-2 and TRBJ2-5 gives the full variable domain: EAGVAQSPRYKIIEKRQSVAFWCNPISGHATLYWYQQILGQGPKLLIQFQNNGVVDDSQLPKDRFSAERLKGVDSTLKIQPAKLEDSAVYLCASSYGGGRKTQYFGPGTRLLVL.

This chain uses TRBV9 with TRBJ2-2, with 9 bases matching TRBD2. CDR3 length: 16 amino acids. The V and J ends lost 4 bases and 7 bases, in that order; junction bases with no gene match: 11. Germline V gives CDR1 SGDLS, CDR2 YYNGEE. This CDR3 reads CASSSGGTSFGGELFF. Here the CDR3 DNA reads TGTGCCAGCAGCTCGGGCGGGACTAGCTTTGGCGGGGAGCTGTTTTTT.

This clonotype has ten or more counts. J is TRBJ1-2 and V is TRBV2, with D tentatively TRBD1 (5 bases). Germline V lookup: CDR1 SNHLY, CDR2 FYNNEI. This CDR3 region has 13 residues. Trimming cost V 4 bases and J 4 bases, with 10 bases left between them. The CDR3 nucleotides are TGTGCCAGCAGTGCTGACAGCTTCTATGGCTACACCTTC. It encodes CASSADSFYGYTF.

This chain's CDR3 is CAWSRQATEAFF. CDR3 in DNA: TGTGCCTGGAGTCGGCAGGCGACTGAAGCTTTCTTT. This chain connects TRBV30 to TRBJ1-1; D remains unclear. CDR1 GTSNPN and CDR2 SVGIG come from the germline V gene (reference sequence). Trimming shortened V by 2 bases and J by 5 bases, and 9 bases separated the two germline ends. The CDR3 has 12 amino acids.

This clonotype was seen a few times. The rearrangement links TRBV18 to TRBJ1-1; 7 nucleotides align to TRBD1. The CDR3 has 16 amino acids. From germline, CDR1 is KGHSH and CDR2 LQKENI. J lost 0 bases, V lost 3 bases, and 7 bases had no gene match. The chain's CDR3 is CASSPRDRYMNTEAFF. CDR3 DNA sequence: TGTGCCAGCTCACCCCGGGACAGATACATGAACACTGAAGCTTTCTTT.

Comment on this clonotype: The junction departs from the called germline gene at one end, perhaps through a read error. This chain connects TRBV27 to TRBJ2-2; D may be TRBD2 (6 bases). CDR3 length: 16 amino acids. The germline V gene encodes CDR1 MNHEY and CDR2 SMNVEV (reference sequence). CDR3 sequence: CASSSRPGGDTGELFF. As DNA, the CDR3 is TGTGCCAGCAGTTCCCGTCCCGGGGGAGACACCGGGGAGCTGTTTTTC.

J is TRBJ1-6 and V is TRBV12-3 or TRBV12-4; D remains unclear. V dropped 5 bases and J dropped 9 bases, with 17 bases sitting between them. The CDR3 is 15 amino acids. The CDR3 nucleotides are TGTGCCAGCAGTATTACGTCGGGAGGAGGTTCACCCCTCCACTTT. Its translation: CASSITSGGGSPLHF.

There are many counts of this clonotype. V gene TRBV29-1 combines with J gene TRBJ2-7; 10 bases map to TRBD2. V was clipped by 0 bases and J by 4 bases; unmatched bases: 3. CDR1 is SQVTM, CDR2 ANQGSEA, per germline. The CDR3 covers 14 residues. For the CDR3, the DNA is TGCAGCGTTGAAGAAGCGGGAGGGCCGTACGAGCAGTACTTC. It codes for CSVEEAGGPYEQYF.

The CDR3 DNA is TGTGCCTGGAGTGTTGACGGCAGCTCTGGAAACACCATATATTTT. This encodes CAWSVDGSSGNTIYF. This chain joins TRBV30 and TRBJ1-3; D gene unclear. Germline-derived CDR1 and CDR2 are GTSNPN and SVGIG (reference sequence). The length of the CDR3 is 15 residues. Trimming cost V 0 bases and J 0 bases, with 9 bases left between them.

This clonotype was detected a few times. The genes are TRBV24-1 and TRBJ2-2; 8 nucleotides align to TRBD1. The CDR3 is made up of 14 amino acids. Trimming removed 3 bases from V and 7 bases from J; junction bases left unmatched: 3. The germline V gene has CDR1 KGHDR and CDR2 SFDVKD. CDR3 loop: CATSDPDRVGELFF. CDR3 in DNA: TGTGCCACCAGTGATCCGGACAGGGTCGGGGAGCTGTTTTTT.

This clonotype appeared many times. This chain links TRBV6-1 with TRBJ2-2; 9 bases line up with TRBD2. Germline lookup yields CDR1 MNHNS and CDR2 SASEGT. CDR3 length: 14 amino acids. With 7 bases clipped from V and 7 bases from J, the junction kept 7 bases outside the gene matches. The CDR3 loop is CASKGAGGFGELFF. For the CDR3, the DNA is TGTGCCAGCAAGGGGGCGGGAGGGTTCGGGGAGCTGTTTTTT.